The 26 T cell receptor beta chains below come from one sample, sequenced in a study of blood T cell repertoires in COVID-19. Method: immunoSEQ multiplex PCR; TCRdb's copy keeps in-frame clones and lacks some. Of about 86,000 clones listed, 82% are singletons. Sequenced input: peripheral blood. The origin of the receptors is an elderly woman with acute or convalescent COVID-19.

This clone was counted once. This rearrangement joins TRBV18 to TRBJ1-2, with D uncertain. This CDR3 has 13 amino acids. Germline V gene sequence: CDR1 KGHSH, CDR2 LQKENI. V was shortened by 3 bases and J by 9 bases, with 14 bases between the two germline ends. CDR3 sequence reads: CASSPSLEMSYTF. The CDR3 DNA reads as TGTGCCAGCTCACCTTCCCTGGAGATGAGCTACACCTTC. Combining the CDR3 with reference TRBV18 and TRBJ1-2 gives the whole variable domain NAGVMQNPRHLVRRRGQEARLRCSPMKGHSHVYWYRQLPEEGLKFMVYLQKENIIDESGMPKERFSAEFPKEGPSILRIQQVVRGDSAAYFCASSPSLEMSYTFGSGTRLTVV.

This rearrangement joins TRBV5-1 to TRBJ2-3; weak D call: TRBD2 (5 bases). Trimming took off 7 bases at V and 2 bases at J, with 17 bases between the two ends. From germline, CDR1 is SGHRS and CDR2 YFSETQ. There are 15 residues in the CDR3. The DNA for the CDR3 is TGCGCCAGCGCCGACTGGACGGGAAACACAGATACGCAGTATTTT. It yields the protein CASADWTGNTDTQYF.

The rearrangement links TRBV2 to TRBJ2-6, with TRBD1 identical over 7 bases. The ends lost 4 bases at V and 12 bases at J; junction bases unmatched: 9. Germline loops: CDR1 SNHLY, CDR2 FYNNEI. CDR3 length equals 14 residues. In DNA, the CDR3 is TGTGCCAGCAGTGTGGACAGGACCTTTCCCGTCCTGACTTTC. This codes for CASSVDRTFPVLTF.

The chain is built from TRBV5-8 and TRBJ2-1; TRBD2 might be the D (5 bases). The germline V gene encodes CDR1 SGHTS and CDR2 YDEGEE. Trimming stripped 0 bases from V and 13 bases from J, with 14 bases between. The CDR3 has 13 residues. CDR3 protein: CASSLVIGREQFF. As DNA, the CDR3 is TGTGCCAGCAGCTTGGTGATAGGCCGGGAACAGTTCTTC.

The rearrangement links TRBV6-5 to TRBJ2-5; TRBD2 might be the D (5 bases). Trimming removed 0 bases from V and 5 bases from J, with 16 bases in between. Looked up from germline, CDR1 is MNHEY and CDR2 is SVGAGI. This CDR3 contains 16 residues. The DNA of the CDR3 is TGTGCCAGCAGTTACTCGATCCGGGGTGGGGTGGAGACCCAGTACTTC. It translates to CASSYSIRGGVETQYF.

J is TRBJ1-5 and V is TRBV5-5, with TRBD1 matching 7 bases. J was trimmed by 6 bases and V by 4 bases; bases with no gene match: 4. The V gene's germline CDR1 is SGHKS and CDR2 YYEKEE (reference sequence). CDR3 length equals 13 residues. The CDR3 loop is CASSRGGPQPQHF. In DNA, the CDR3 is TGTGCCAGCAGCCGAGGGGGCCCTCAGCCCCAGCATTTT.

The rearrangement uses TRBV28 and TRBJ2-7, with 7 bases that match TRBD2. Germline assignment: CDR1 MDHEN and CDR2 SYDVKM. Trimming at V came to 6 bases and at J to 3 bases, leaving 8 bases not matched to a gene. This CDR3 has 14 residues. The CDR3, as DNA: TGTGCCAGCAGGGTGAGCGGGAAGGTCTACGAGCAGTACTTC. Protein: CASRVSGKVYEQYF.

This chain uses TRBV5-1 with TRBJ2-3; TRBD1 matches 9 bases. V was clipped by 3 bases and J by 3 bases; unmatched bases: 2. The CDR3 covers 14 residues. Germline assignment: CDR1 SGHRS and CDR2 YFSETQ. The CDR3 is CASSSDRGTDTQYF. In nucleotides, the CDR3 is TGCGCCAGCAGCTCGGACAGGGGAACAGATACGCAGTATTTT.

Note on this clone: At one boundary the junction diverges from the germline segment, which might be a read error. The chain has TRBV6-5 and TRBJ2-5; D remains ambiguous. The CDR3 runs to 12 residues. CDR1 and CDR2 from the germline V gene are MNHEY and SVGAGI. The CDR3 bases are TGTGCCAGCCGACGGTTGAAAGAGACTCAGTACTTC. Translated: CASRRLKETQYF.

The CDR3 here is CASSLVARFQETQYF. Here the CDR3 DNA reads TGTGCCAGCAGTTTAGTGGCCCGATTCCAAGAGACCCAGTACTTC. This chain links TRBV28 with TRBJ2-5; D not certain. The CDR3 spans 15 residues. CDR1 is MDHEN, CDR2 SYDVKM, per germline. Between the trimmed V and J ends, which lost 2 bases and 1 base, there was a span of 11 bases.

The chain joins TRBV12-3 or TRBV12-4 to TRBJ1-2; 9 bases are shared with TRBD1. J lost 8 bases, V lost 5 bases, and 6 bases had no gene match. This CDR3 has 13 amino acids. The CDR3 bases are TGTGCCAGCAGTGGGGACAGGGAGGGCGGCTACACCTTC. Amino acids: CASSGDREGGYTF.

This sequence joins TRBV19 and TRBJ2-5; possibly TRBD2 for D (5 bases). V was shortened by 4 bases and J by 5 bases, with 14 bases between the two germline ends. The CDR3 has 14 amino acids. CDR1 LNHDA and CDR2 SQIVND come from the germline V gene (reference sequence). The CDR3 region is CASSTGTVGETQYF. The CDR3 DNA sequence: TGTGCCAGTAGTACGGGAACCGTCGGGGAGACCCAGTACTTC.

The CDR3 nucleotides read TGTGCCAGTAGTATATTGGGACAGAGTAATTCACCCCTCCACTTT. Protein: CASSILGQSNSPLHF. The chain joins TRBV19 to TRBJ1-6; 7 positions match TRBD1. Trimming took 2 bases from V and 6 from J; bases not matched to a gene: 4. In germline, CDR1 is LNHDA, CDR2 SQIVND (reference sequence). The CDR3 sequence is 15 residues long.

The chain has TRBV5-4 and TRBJ1-1; D remains unclear. V was trimmed by 7 bases and J by 1 base, leaving 14 bases between them. Germline V gives CDR1 SGHNT, CDR2 YYREEE (reference sequence). The length of the CDR3 is 14 residues. The CDR3 DNA reads TGTGCCAGCTTCCAACCTGGCGGGAACACTGAAGCTTTCTTT. Translation: CASFQPGGNTEAFF.

Here the CDR3 DNA reads TGTGCCAGCAGCATAGCGGGAGGTACAGATACGCAGTATTTT. Encoded protein: CASSIAGGTDTQYF. The chain employs TRBV3-1 (or the pseudogene TRBV3-2) and TRBJ2-3; TRBD2 aligns across 10 bases. In germline, CDR1 is LGHDT, CDR2 YNNKEL (reference sequence). V lost 5 bases, J lost 3 bases, and 2 bases stayed unmatched. The CDR3 extends over 14 amino acids.

The chain links TRBV3-1 (or the pseudogene TRBV3-2) to TRBJ1-2; D is uncertain. Per the germline V gene, CDR1 is LGHDT and CDR2 is YNNKEL (reference sequence). The V end lost 1 base, the J end lost 4 bases, and 31 bases lay between the germline ends. The CDR3 has 21 amino acids. The CDR3 sequence: CASSQVLIQRIAGKSSYGYTF. The CDR3 DNA is TGTGCCAGCAGCCAAGTCCTCATTCAAAGGATTGCGGGAAAAAGTAGCTATGGCTACACCTTC.

The V call is TRBV5-1, the J call TRBJ1-2; D not certain. CDR3 length equals 14 residues. CDR1 and CDR2 from the germline V gene are SGHRS and YFSETQ. V dropped 0 bases and J dropped 4 bases, with 10 bases sitting between them. The CDR3 DNA is TGCGCCAGCAGCTTGGACATCTTGTCCTATGGCTACACCTTC. Translated: CASSLDILSYGYTF.

The J gene is TRBJ1-1, the V gene TRBV23-1; D not certain. TRBV23-1 is given ORF status, its function remaining uncertain. This CDR3 contains 11 residues. The ends were cut back, 6 bases at V and 6 bases at J, with 8 bases in the middle. The CDR3 DNA reads TGCGCCAGCAGCCAGATACCTGAAGCTTTCTTT. This encodes CASSQIPEAFF.

DNA for the CDR3: TGTGCCAGCAGCTCCCCGACTAGCGGGGGGGCATACAATGAGCAGTTCTTC. Amino acid sequence: CASSSPTSGGAYNEQFF. The gene calls are TRBV5-4 and TRBJ2-1, with 14 bases lining up with TRBD2. The germline gives CDR1 SGHNT, CDR2 YYREEE (reference sequence). CDR3 length: 17 amino acids. V dropped 3 bases and J dropped 4; count of bases not matched to a gene: 6.

V gene TRBV19 combines with J gene TRBJ1-6; TRBD1 matches at 7 bases. The CDR3 length is 14 residues. J lost 8 bases, V lost 7 bases, and 8 bases had no gene match. Germline lookup yields CDR1 LNHDA and CDR2 SQIVND (reference sequence). CDR3 DNA: TGTGCCAGTAAAGGGGACAGAAAGCATTCACCCCTCCACTTT. Protein: CASKGDRKHSPLHF.

This chain uses TRBV2 with TRBJ1-2; no firm D call. The CDR3 spans 12 residues. Germline assignment: CDR1 SNHLY and CDR2 FYNNEI. Deletions cut 1 base from V and 5 bases from J, with 5 bases between. The CDR3 region is CASSEELYGYTF. Here the CDR3 DNA reads TGTGCCAGCAGTGAAGAGCTGTATGGCTACACCTTC.

The CDR3 DNA sequence: TGTGCCAGTAGCCCGGTCCTCAATCAGCCCCAGCATTTT. Its protein product is CASSPVLNQPQHF. The chain couples TRBV19 to TRBJ1-5; D is ambiguous. This CDR3 spans 13 amino acids. V was clipped by 6 bases and J by 3 bases, with 9 bases between them. CDR1 is LNHDA and CDR2 is SQIVND in the germline V gene (reference sequence).

The chain joins TRBV27 to TRBJ1-1, with D possibly being TRBD1 (5 bases). Trimming took 4 bases from V and 0 from J, leaving 12 bases between them. Germline assignment: CDR1 MNHEY and CDR2 SMNVEV (reference sequence). The CDR3 runs to 15 residues. The CDR3 is CASSSPGLLNTEAFF. DNA for the CDR3: TGTGCCAGCAGTTCCCCGGGACTCTTGAACACTGAAGCTTTCTTT.

V is TRBV28 and J is TRBJ1-4, with 7 bases aligning to TRBD1. Germline loops: CDR1 MDHEN, CDR2 SYDVKM. Germline trimming cut 6 bases from V and 11 bases from J; bases unmatched to any gene: 3. The CDR3 has 11 amino acids. The DNA for the CDR3 is TGTGCCAGCAGGGCGACAGGGAAACTGTTTTTT. Translated: CASRATGKLFF.

J is TRBJ1-1 and V is TRBV28; 7 bases are shared with TRBD1. Germline V CDR1 and CDR2: MDHEN, SYDVKM. CDR3 length equals 16 residues. Trimming removed 3 bases from V and 6 bases from J; junction bases left unmatched: 13. CDR3 protein: CASSLQSHRGIPEAFF. In DNA form, the CDR3 reads TGTGCCAGCAGTTTGCAGTCCCACAGGGGAATTCCTGAAGCTTTCTTT.

This clone showed up just once. The chain uses TRBV5-8 and TRBJ2-3; D is uncertain. Trimming removed 0 bases from V and 0 bases from J, with 14 bases in between. The CDR3 totals 17 residues. Germline values: CDR1 SGHTS, CDR2 YDEGEE. DNA for the CDR3: TGTGCCAGCAGCTTGGCCAAGCAGGCCACTAGCACAGATACGCAGTATTTT. This gives the protein CASSLAKQATSTDTQYF.